This T cell receptor beta chain was retrieved from a study of blood T cell repertoires in COVID-19. Study context: Sites in the United States, Italy and Spain provided acute and convalescent COVID-19 samples.

Original data processing: It was from reference gene primer amplification that nucleated cell counts were estimated. Method: immunoSEQ multiplex PCR; TCRdb's copy keeps in-frame clones and lacks some. The V and J calls and clone size are taken from that table; D and trimming were inferred from the DNA. The table has over 250,000 clones, around nine tenths seen once. Self-reported history from a screening survey and questionnaire set each donor's cohort. The CDR3 spans 16 residues. Germline values: CDR1 MRHNA, CDR2 SNTAGT. J lost 9 bases, V lost 5 bases, and 14 bases had no gene match. The sample taken for sequencing was PBMCs or T cells enriched from blood (not recorded which). This TCR was recovered from a woman between 18 and 30 years old who had recovered from COVID-19. The chain combines TRBV6-4 with TRBJ2-1, with 9 bases lining up with TRBD2. The CDR3 region is CASSHVAGLAPGEQFF. CDR3 in DNA: TGTGCCAGCAGTCACGTTGCGGGACTAGCACCCGGTGAGCAGTTCTTC.